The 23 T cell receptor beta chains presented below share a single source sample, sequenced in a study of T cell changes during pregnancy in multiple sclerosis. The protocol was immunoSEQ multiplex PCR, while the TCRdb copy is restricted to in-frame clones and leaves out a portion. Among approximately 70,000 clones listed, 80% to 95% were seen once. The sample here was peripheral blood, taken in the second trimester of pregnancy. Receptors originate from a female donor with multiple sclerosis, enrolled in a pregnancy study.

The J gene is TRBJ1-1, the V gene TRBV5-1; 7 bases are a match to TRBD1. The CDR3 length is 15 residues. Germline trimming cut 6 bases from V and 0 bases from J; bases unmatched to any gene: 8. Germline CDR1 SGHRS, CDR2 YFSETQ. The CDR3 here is CASKVGRGMNTEAFF. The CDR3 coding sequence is TGCGCCAGCAAGGTCGGCAGGGGGATGAACACTGAAGCTTTCTTT. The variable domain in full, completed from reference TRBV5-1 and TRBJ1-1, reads KAGVTQTPRYLIKTRGQQVTLSCSPISGHRSVSWYQQTPGQGLQFLFEYFSETQRNKGNFPGRFSGRQFSNSRSEMNVSTLELGDSALYLCASKVGRGMNTEAFFGQGTRLTVV.

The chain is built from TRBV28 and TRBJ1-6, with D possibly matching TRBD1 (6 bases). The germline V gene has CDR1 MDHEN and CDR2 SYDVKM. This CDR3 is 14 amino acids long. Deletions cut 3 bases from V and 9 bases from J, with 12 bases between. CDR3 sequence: CASSLTQGGSPLHF. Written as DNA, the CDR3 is TGTGCCAGCAGTTTGACTCAAGGGGGTTCACCCCTCCACTTT.

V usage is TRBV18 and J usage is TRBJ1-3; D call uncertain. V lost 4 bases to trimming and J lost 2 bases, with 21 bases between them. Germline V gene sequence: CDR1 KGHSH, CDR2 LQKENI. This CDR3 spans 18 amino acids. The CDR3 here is CASSRSPRSSSTGNTIYF. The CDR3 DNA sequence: TGTGCCAGCTCACGGTCCCCCCGATCCTCGAGTACTGGAAACACCATATATTTT.

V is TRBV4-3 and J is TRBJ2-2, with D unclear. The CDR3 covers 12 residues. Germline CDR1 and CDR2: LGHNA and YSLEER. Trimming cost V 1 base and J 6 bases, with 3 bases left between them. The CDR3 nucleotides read TGCGCCAGCAGCCAAGTCGCCGGGGAGCTGTTTTTT. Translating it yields CASSQVAGELFF.

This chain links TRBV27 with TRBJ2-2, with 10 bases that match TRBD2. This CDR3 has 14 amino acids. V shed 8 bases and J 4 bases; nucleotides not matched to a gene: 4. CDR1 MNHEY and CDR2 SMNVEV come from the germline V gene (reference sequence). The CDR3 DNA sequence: TGTGCCAGCTGTCGGACTAGCGGCACCGGGGAGCTGTTTTTT. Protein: CASCRTSGTGELFF.

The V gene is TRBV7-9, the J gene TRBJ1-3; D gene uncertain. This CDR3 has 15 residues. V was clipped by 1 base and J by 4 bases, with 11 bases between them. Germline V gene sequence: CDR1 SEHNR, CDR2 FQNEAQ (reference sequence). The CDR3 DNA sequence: TGTGCCAGCAGCTTAGACGTAAACCGGGGAAACACCATATATTTT. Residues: CASSLDVNRGNTIYF.

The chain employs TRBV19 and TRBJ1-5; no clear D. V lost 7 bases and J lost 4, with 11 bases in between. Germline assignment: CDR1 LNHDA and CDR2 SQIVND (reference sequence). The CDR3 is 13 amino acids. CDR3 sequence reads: CASMPTGNQPQHF. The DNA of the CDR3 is TGTGCCAGTATGCCGACGGGGAATCAGCCCCAGCATTTT.

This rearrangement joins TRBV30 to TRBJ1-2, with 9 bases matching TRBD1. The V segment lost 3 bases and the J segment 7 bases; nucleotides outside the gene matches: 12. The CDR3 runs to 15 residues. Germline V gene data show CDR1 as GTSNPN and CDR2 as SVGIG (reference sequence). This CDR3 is CAWRPPGQGPSGYTF. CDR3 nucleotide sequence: TGTGCCTGGAGACCCCCGGGACAGGGCCCTAGTGGCTACACCTTC. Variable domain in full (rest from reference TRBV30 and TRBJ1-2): SQTIHQWPATLVQPVGSPLSLECTVEGTSNPNLYWYRQAAGRGLQLLFYSVGIGQISSEVPQNLSASRPQDRQFILSSKKLLLSDSGFYLCAWRPPGQGPSGYTFGSGTRLTVV.

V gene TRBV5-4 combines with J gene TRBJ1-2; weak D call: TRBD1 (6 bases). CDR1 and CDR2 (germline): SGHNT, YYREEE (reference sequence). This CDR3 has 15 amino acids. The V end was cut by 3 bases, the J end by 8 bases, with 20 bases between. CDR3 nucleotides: TGTGCCAGCAGCTGGTCACAGGGAAGTCTCTACGGCTACACCTTC. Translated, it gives CASSWSQGSLYGYTF.

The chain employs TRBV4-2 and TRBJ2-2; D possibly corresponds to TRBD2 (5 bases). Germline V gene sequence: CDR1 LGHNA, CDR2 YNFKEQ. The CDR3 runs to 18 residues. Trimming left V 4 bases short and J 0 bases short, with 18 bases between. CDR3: CASSRETGIPPNTGELFF. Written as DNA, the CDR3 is TGTGCCAGCAGCCGGGAAACGGGAATACCTCCGAACACCGGGGAGCTGTTTTTT.

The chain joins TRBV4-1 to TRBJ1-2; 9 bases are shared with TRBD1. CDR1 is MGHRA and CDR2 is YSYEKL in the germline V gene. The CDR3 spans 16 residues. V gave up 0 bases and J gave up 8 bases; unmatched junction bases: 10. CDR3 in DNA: TGCGCCAGCAGCCAAGATACCCTACAGGGGGCGAAAGGCTACACCTTC. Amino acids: CASSQDTLQGAKGYTF.

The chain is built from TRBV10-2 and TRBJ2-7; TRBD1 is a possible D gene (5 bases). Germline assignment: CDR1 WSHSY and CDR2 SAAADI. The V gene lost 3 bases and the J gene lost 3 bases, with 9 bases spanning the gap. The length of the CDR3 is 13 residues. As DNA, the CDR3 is TGCGCCAGCAGTGAACAGGCAGACTACGAGCAGTACTTC. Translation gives CASSEQADYEQYF.

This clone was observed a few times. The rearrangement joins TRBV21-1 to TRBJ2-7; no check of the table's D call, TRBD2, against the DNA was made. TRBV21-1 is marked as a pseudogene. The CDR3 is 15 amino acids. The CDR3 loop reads CASSSSAGAVDEQYF. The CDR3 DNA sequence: TGTGCCAGCAGCAGTAGTGCGGGGGCGGTGGACGAGCAGTACTTC.

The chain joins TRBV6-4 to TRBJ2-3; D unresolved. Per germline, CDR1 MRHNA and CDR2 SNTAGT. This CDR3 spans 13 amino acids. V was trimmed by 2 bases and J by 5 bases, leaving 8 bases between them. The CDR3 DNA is TGTGCCAGCAGTGACAGAGCACGAGATACGCAGTATTTT. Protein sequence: CASSDRARDTQYF.

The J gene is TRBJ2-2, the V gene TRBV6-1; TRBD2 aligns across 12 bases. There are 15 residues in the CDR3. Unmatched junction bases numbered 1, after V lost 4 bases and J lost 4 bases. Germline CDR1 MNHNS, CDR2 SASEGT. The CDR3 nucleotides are TGTGCCAGCAGTGGGACTAGCGGGGCCACCGGGGAGCTGTTTTTT. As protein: CASSGTSGATGELFF.

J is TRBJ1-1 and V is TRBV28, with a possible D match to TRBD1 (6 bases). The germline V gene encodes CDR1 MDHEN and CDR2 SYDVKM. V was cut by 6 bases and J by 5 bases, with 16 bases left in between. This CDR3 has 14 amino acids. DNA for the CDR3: TGTGCCAGCAGCCCGGGGGGCCGGAGAACTGAAGCTTTCTTT. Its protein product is CASSPGGRRTEAFF. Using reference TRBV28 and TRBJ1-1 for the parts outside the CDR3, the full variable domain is DVKVTQSSRYLVKRTGEKVFLECVQDMDHENMFWYRQDPGLGLRLIYFSYDVKMKEKGDIPEGYSVSREKKERFSLILESASTNQTSMYLCASSPGGRRTEAFFGQGTRLTVV.

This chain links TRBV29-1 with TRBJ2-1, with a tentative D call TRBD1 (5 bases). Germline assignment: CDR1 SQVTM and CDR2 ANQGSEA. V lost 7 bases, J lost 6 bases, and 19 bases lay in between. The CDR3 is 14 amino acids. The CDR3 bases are TGCAGCGGCGGACAAGGTGTGGGTATCAATGAGCAGTTCTTC. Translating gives CSGGQGVGINEQFF.

CDR3 residues: CASSDVAANTGELFF. For the CDR3, the DNA is TGTGCCAGCAGTGACGTAGCCGCGAACACCGGGGAGCTGTTTTTT. This chain connects TRBV6-1 to TRBJ2-2; D remains unclear. Germline loops: CDR1 MNHNS, CDR2 SASEGT. The V end was cut by 3 bases, the J end by 0 bases, with 8 bases between. This CDR3 comprises 15 residues.

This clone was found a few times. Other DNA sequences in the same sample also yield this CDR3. The CDR3 sequence is CASSPPGQSYEQYF. The DNA for the CDR3 is TGTGCCAGCTCACCACCGGGGCAGTCCTACGAGCAGTACTTC. The V call is TRBV18, the J call TRBJ2-7; D may be TRBD1 (5 bases). The CDR3 is 14 residues long. Germline values: CDR1 KGHSH, CDR2 LQKENI. The V end lost 0 bases, the J end lost 1 base, and 7 bases lay between the germline ends. Full variable domain (rest looked up from reference TRBV18 and TRBJ2-7): NAGVMQNPRHLVRRRGQEARLRCSPMKGHSHVYWYRQLPEEGLKFMVYLQKENIIDESGMPKERFSAEFPKEGPSILRIQQVVRGDSAAYFCASSPPGQSYEQYFGPGTRLTVT.

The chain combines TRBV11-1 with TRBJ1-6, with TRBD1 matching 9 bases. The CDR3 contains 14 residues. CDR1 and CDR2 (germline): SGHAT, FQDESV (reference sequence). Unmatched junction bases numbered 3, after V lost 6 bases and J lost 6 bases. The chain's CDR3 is CASRGQGANSPLHF. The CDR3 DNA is TGTGCCAGCAGGGGACAGGGTGCTAATTCACCCCTCCACTTT.

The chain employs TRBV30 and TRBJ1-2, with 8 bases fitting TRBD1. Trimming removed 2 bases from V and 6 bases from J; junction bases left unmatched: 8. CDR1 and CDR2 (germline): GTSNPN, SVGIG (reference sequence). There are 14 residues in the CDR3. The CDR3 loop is CAWSLTRGRDGYTF. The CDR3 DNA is TGTGCCTGGAGTCTAACCAGGGGGCGGGATGGCTACACCTTC.

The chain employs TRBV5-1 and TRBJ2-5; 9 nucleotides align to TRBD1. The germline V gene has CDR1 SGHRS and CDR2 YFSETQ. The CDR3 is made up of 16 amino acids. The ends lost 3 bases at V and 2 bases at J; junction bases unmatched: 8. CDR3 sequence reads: CASSSTRDRDQETQYF. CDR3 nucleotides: TGCGCCAGCAGCTCAACCCGGGACAGGGATCAAGAGACCCAGTACTTC.

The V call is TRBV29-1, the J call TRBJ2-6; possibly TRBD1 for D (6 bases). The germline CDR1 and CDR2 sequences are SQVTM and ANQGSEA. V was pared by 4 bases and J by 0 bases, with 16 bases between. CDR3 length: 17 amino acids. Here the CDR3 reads CSVVQNRDHSGANVLTF. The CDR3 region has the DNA TGCAGCGTTGTTCAGAACAGGGACCACTCTGGGGCCAACGTCCTGACTTTC.